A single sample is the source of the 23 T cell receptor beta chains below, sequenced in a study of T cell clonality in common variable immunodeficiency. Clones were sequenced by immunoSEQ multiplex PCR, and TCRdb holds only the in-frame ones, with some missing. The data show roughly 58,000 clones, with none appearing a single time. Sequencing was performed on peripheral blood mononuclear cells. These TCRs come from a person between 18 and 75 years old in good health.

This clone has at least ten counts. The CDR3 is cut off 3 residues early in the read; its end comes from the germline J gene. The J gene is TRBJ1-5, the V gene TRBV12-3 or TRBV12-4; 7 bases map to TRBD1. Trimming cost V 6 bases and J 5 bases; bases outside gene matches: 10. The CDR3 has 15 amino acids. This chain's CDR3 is CASSNPGQGDQPQHF. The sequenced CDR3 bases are TGTGCCAGCAGCAACCCCGGCCAGGGGGATCAGCCC.

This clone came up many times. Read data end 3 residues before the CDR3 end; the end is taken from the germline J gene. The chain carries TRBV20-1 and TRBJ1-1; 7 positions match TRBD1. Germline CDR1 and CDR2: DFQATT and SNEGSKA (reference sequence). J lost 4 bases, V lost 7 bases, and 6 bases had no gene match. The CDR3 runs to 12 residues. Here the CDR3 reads CSVRTGSTEAFF. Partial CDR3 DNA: TGCAGTGTTCGGACAGGCTCCACTGAA.

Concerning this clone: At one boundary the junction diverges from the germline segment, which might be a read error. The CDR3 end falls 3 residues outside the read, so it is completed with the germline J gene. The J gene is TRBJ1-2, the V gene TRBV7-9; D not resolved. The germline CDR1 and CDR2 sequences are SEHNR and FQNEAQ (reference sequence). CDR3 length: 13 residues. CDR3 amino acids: CPSSSGSSYEYTF. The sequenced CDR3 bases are TGTCCCAGCAGCAGCGGGAGCTCCTACGAG.

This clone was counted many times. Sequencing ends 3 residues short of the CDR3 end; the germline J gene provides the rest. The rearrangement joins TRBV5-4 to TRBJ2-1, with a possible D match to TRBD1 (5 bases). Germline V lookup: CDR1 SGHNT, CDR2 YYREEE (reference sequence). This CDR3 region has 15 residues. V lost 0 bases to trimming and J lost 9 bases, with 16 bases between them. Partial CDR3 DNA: TGTGCCAGCAGCTTGGAGTTAGGGGATAGTGGTGAG. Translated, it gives CASSLELGDSGE. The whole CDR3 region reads CASSLELGDSGEQFF.

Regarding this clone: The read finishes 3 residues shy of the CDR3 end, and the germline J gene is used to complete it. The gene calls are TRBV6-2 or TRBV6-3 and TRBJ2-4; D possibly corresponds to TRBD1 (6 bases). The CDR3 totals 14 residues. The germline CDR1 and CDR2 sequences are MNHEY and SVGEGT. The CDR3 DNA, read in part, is TGTGCCAGCGGGGACACCGCGAGATTCTATGGT. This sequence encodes CASGDTARFYG. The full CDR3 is CASGDTARFYGQYF.

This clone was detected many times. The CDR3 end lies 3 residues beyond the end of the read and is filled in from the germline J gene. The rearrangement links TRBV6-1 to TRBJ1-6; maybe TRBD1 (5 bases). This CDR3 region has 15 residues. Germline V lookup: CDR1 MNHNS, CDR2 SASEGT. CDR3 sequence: CASSDINGGEVPLHF. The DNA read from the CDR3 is TGTGCCAGCAGTGATATAAACGGGGGAGAAGTCCCC.

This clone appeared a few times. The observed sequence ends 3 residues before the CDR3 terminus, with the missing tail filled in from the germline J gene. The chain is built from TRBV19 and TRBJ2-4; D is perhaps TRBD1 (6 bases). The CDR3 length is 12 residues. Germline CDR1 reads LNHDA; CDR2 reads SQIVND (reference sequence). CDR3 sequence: CATAGQLYGQYF. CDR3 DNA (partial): TGTGCCACCGCAGGACAGTTATATGGT.

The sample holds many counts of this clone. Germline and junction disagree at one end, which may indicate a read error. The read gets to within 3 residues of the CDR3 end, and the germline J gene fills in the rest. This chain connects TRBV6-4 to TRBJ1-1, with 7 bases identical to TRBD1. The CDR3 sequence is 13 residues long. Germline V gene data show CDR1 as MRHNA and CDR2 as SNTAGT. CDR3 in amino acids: CASRDFGTAEAFF. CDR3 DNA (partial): TGTGCCAGCAGAGACTTCGGGACAGCTGAA.

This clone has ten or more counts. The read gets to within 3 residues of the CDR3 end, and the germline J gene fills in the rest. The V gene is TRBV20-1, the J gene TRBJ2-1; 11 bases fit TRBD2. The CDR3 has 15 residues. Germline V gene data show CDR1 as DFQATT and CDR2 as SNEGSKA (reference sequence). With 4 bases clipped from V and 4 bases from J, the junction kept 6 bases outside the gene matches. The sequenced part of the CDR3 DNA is TGCAGTGCTAAAATCACTAGCGGGGGTTACAATGAG. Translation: CSAKITSGGYNE. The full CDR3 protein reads CSAKITSGGYNEQFF.

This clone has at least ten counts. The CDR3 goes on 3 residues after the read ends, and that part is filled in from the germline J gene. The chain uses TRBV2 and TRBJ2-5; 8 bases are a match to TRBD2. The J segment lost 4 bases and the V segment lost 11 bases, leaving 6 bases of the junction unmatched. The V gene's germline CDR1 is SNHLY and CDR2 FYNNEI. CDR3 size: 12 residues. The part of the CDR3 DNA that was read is TGTGCCTGCTTCGGGGGGGGAGAGACC. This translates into CACFGGGET. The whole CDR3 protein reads CACFGGGETQYF.

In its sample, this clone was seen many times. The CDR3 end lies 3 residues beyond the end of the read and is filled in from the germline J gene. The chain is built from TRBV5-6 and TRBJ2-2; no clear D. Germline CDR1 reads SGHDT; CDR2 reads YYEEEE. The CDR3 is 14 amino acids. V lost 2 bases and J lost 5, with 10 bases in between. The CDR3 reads CASSFNSVTGELFF. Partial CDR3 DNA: TGTGCCAGCAGCTTTAATTCTGTAACCGGGGAG.

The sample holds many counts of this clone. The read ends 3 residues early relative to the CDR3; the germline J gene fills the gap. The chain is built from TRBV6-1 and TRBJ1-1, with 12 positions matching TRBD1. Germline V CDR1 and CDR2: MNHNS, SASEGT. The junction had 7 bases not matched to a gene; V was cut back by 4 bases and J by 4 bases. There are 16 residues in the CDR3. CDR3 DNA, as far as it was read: TGTGCCAGCAGTGGACCGGGACAGGGGGCGCGCACTGAA. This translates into CASSGPGQGARTE. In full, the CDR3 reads CASSGPGQGARTEAFF.

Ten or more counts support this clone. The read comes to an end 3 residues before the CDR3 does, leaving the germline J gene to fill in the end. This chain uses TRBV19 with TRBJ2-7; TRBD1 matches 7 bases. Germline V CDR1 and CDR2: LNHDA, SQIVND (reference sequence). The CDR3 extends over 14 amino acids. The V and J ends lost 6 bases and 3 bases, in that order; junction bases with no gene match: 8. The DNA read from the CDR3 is TGTGCCAGTAGGCACCGGGACAGCTTCTACGAG. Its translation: CASRHRDSFYE. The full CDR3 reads CASRHRDSFYEQYF.

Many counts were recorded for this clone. CDR3 DNA, as far as it was read: TGTGCCAGCAGTACTTCCGGGACAGGGGACGCTGGC. Its translation: CASSTSGTGDAG. The full CDR3 protein is CASSTSGTGDAGYTF. V is TRBV28 and J is TRBJ1-2, with TRBD1 matching 10 bases. The read terminates 3 residues before the CDR3 end, so the remaining end is supplied by the germline J gene. The ends lost 5 bases at V and 7 bases at J; junction bases unmatched: 10. Per germline, CDR1 MDHEN and CDR2 SYDVKM. There are 15 residues in the CDR3.

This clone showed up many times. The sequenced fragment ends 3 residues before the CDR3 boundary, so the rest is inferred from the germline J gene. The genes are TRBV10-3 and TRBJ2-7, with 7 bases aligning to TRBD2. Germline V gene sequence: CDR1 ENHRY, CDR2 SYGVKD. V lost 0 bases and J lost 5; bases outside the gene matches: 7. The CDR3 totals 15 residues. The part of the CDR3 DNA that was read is TGTGCCATCAGTGAGTCGCGGGAGCGGCCTGACGAG. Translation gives CAISESRERPDE. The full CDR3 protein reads CAISESRERPDEQYF.

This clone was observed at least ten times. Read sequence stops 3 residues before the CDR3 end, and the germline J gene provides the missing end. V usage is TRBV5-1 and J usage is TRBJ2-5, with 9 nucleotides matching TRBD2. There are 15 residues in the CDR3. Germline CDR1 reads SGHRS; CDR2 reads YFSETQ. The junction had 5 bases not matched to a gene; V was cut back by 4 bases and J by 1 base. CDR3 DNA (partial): TGCGCCAGCAGCCTCGGGACTAGCCCCCAAGAGACC. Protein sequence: CASSLGTSPQET. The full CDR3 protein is CASSLGTSPQETQYF.

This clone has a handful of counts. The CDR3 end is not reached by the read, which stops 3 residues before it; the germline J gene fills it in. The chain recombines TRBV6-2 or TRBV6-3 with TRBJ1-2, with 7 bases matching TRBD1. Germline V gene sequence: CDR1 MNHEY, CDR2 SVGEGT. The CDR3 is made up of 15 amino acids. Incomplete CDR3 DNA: TGTGCCAGCACCGACGGGACAGTCGGAGGGCAGCCC. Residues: CASTDGTVGGQP. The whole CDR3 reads CASTDGTVGGQPYTF.

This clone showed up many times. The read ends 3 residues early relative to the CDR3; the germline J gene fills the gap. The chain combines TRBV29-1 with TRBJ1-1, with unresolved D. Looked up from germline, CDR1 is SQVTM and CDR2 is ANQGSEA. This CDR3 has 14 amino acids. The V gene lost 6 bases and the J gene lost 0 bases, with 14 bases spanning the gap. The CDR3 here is CSVPARGVNTEAFF. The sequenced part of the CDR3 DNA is TGCAGCGTCCCAGCCCGCGGGGTGAACACTGAA.

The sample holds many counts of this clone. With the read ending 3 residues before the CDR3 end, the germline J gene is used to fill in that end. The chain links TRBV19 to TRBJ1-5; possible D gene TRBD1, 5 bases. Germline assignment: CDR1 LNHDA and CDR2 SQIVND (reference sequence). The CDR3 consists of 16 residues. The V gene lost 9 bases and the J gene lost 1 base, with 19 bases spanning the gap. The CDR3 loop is CASSAGYWGSNQPQHF. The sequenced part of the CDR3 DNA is TGTGCCAGCTCCGCGGGGTATTGGGGGAGCAATCAGCCC.

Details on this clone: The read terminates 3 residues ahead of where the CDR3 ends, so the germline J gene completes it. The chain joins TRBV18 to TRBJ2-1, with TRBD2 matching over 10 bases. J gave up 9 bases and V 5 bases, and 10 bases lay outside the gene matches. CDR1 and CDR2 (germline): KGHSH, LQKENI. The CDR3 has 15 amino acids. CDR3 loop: CASSVRLAGESEQFF. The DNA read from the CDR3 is TGTGCCAGCTCAGTGAGGCTAGCGGGAGAGAGTGAG.

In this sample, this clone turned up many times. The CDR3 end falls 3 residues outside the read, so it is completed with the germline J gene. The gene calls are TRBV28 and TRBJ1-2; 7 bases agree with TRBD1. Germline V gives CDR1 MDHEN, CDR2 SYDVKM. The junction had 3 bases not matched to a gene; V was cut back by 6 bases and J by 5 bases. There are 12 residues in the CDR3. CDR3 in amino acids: CASSPTGYGYTF. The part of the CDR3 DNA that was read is TGTGCCAGCAGCCCGACAGGGTATGGC.

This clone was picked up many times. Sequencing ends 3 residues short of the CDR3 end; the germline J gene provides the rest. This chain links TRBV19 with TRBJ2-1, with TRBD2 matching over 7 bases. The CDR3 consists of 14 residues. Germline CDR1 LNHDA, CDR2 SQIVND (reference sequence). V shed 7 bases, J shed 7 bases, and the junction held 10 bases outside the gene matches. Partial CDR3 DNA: TGTGCCAGTAAGAGGAGGGCGGGAGATAATGAG. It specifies CASKRRAGDNE. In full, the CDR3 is CASKRRAGDNEQFF.

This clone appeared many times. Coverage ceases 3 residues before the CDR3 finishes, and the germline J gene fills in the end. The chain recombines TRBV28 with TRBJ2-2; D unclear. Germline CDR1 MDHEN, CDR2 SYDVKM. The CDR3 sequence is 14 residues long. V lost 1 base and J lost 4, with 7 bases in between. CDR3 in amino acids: CASSLSGLTGELFF. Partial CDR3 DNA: TGTGCCAGCAGTTTATCGGGTCTCACCGGGGAG.